This T cell receptor beta chain was obtained from a study of shared clonotypes between healthy human individuals. Replicate PCRs for sorted subsets used around 200 ng DNA; this equaled some 30,000 T cell genomes. Per the original data handling: Junction-only immunoSEQ sequences carried no quality scores, so filtering differed. Sequencing used immunoSEQ multiplex PCR; TCRdb keeps in-frame clones, though not all of them. The V and J calls and clone size are taken from that table; D and trimming were inferred from the DNA. Of roughly 2 million clones listed, less than 95% are singletons. Trimming cost V 2 bases and J 1 base; bases outside gene matches: 0. CDR1 SGHVS and CDR2 FNYEAQ come from the germline V gene. The CDR3 contains 15 residues. Comments on this clone: The identical CDR3 is also encoded by other nucleotide sequences in the sample.

Naive CD8 cells lacked CD45RO, underwent positive selection for CCR7 and left out terminally differentiated effector memory CD45RA+ cells. All participating donors were Caucasian adults from Nashville, Tennessee. The chain couples TRBV7-6 to TRBJ2-5, with TRBD2 matching 11 bases. The sequencing input was naive CD8+ T cells sorted from blood. The clonotype originates from a young man in good health. CDR3 region: CASSLLAGGQETQYF. DNA for the CDR3: TGTGCCAGCAGCTTACTAGCGGGGGGCCAAGAGACCCAGTACTTC.